The clone carrying this T cell receptor beta chain was found once. The germline V gene encodes CDR1 SNHLY and CDR2 FYNNEI. This CDR3 has 13 residues. V was shortened by 3 bases and J by 8 bases, with 10 bases between the two germline ends. Each PCR replicate from the sorted subsets contained about 200 ng DNA, which is 25,000 to 30,000 T cell genomes. Here immunoSEQ multiplex PCR was the method, and the copy in TCRdb shows in-frame clones only, minus some. This sample has 1.6 million or so clones, with around 98.5% found just once. The data were obtained in a study of shared clonotypes between healthy human individuals.

The rearrangement joins TRBV2 to TRBJ1-4; D is unresolved. The receptor was isolated from a man aged 25-45 years in good health. Material: naive CD4+ T cells sorted from blood. Indicated subset: CD45RA+ positively selected. The CDR3 spells CASSERTREKLFF. The DNA for the CDR3 is TGTGCCAGCAGTGAGCGGACGCGGGAAAAACTGTTTTTT.